This T cell receptor (beta chain) was found in a study of T cells expressing NK-cell markers. Study as a whole: The eight sequenced donors comprised seven who were HCMV-seropositive and one who was seronegative. Study outcomes and limitations: In four donors, dominant clonotypes made up roughly 28.3-65% of CD3+CD56-NKG2C+ cells.

Worth noting for this clonotype: Its antigen is not identified.

The V gene's germline CDR1 is SGHRS and CDR2 YFSETQ. The CDR3 extends over 19 amino acids. The authors generated TCR beta cDNA through 5'RACE template switching with UMIs. Reanalyzing the 5' RACE reads, TCRdb keeps one entry per CDR3 protein, without DNA. In total, the table holds 450,000 to 600,000 distinct CDR3 sequences. The chain uses TRBV5-1 and TRBJ2-1; TCRdb returns TRBD2, unconfirmable since there is no DNA. The receptor comes from a man younger than 35 in good health. Sequences were obtained from blood T cells: a sorted CD56 or NKG2C T cell subset, CD4+ or CD8+ T cells, or bulk PBMC T cells (not recorded which). CDR3 loop: CASRGGRTSGREVYNEQFF.